This TCR beta chain stems from a study of multiple sclerosis patients with progressive multifocal leukoencephalopathy. CDR3 size: 14 residues. V was cut by 0 bases and J by 8 bases, with 13 bases left in between. Germline V gene lookup returns CDR1 SGHAT and CDR2 FQNNGV. Time point: time of PML onset. Sequencing was performed with immunoSEQ multiplex PCR; in TCRdb, only in-frame clones are kept and a portion is missing. In the table there are roughly 34,000 clones, approximately 84% of which are singletons. This clone was observed a few times. The receptor comes from a human donor with progressive multifocal leukoencephalopathy. The chain uses TRBV11-2 and TRBJ1-2; D is unresolved. Sample: PBMCs, taken from a patient treated with natalizumab. CDR3 nucleotide sequence: TGTGCCAGCAGCTTAGAGGGGTCAGTTTCAGGCTACACCTTC. Encoded protein: CASSLEGSVSGYTF.